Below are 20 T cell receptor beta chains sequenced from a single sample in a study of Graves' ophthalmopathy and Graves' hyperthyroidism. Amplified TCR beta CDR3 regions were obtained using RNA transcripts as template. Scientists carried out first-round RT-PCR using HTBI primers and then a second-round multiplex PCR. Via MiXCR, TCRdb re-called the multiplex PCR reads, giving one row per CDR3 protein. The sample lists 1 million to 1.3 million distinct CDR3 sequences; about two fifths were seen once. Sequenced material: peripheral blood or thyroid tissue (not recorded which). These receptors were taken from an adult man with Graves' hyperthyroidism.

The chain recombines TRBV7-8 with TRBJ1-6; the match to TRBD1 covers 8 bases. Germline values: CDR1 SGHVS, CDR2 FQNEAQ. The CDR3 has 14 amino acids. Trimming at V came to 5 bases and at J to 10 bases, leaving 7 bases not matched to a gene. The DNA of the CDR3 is TGTGCCAGCAGCCCGGGACAGGAGTTCTCACCCCTCCACTTT. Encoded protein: CASSPGQEFSPLHF.

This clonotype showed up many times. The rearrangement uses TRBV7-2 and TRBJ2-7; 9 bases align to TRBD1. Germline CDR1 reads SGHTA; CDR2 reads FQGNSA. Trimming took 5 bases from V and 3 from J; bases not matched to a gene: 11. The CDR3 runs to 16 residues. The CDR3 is CASSRSGTGTYYEQYF. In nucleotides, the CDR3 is TGTGCCAGCAGCCGTTCCGGGACAGGGACCTACTACGAGCAGTACTTC.

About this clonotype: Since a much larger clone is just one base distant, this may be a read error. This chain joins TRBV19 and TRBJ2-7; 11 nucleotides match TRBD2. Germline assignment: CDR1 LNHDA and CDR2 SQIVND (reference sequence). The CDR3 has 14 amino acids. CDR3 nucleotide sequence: TGTTCCAGTAGCACGACTAGCGGGACCTACGAGCAGTACTTC. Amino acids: CSSSTTSGTYEQYF.

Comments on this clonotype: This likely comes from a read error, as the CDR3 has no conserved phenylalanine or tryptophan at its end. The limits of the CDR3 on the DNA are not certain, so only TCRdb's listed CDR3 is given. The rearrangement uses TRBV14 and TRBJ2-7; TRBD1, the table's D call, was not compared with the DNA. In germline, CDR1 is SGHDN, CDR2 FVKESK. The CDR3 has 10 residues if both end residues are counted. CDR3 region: CASSGGQGLS.

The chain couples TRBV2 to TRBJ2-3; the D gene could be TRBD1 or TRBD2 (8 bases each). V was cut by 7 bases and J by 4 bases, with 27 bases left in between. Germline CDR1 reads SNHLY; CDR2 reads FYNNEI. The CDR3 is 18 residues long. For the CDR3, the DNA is TGTGCCAGCACAGGCAGGGGGCTCGGGGGAGCGGGAGCAGATACGCAGTATTTT. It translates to CASTGRGLGGAGADTQYF.

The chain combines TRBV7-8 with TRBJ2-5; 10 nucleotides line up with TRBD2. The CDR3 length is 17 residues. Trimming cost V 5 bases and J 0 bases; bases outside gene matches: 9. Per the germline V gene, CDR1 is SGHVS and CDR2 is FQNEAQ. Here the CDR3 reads CASSTGLAGAYQETQYF. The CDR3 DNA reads TGTGCCAGCAGCACAGGGCTAGCGGGGGCGTACCAAGAGACCCAGTACTTC. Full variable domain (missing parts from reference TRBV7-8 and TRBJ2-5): GAGVSQSPRYKVAKRGQDVALRCDPISGHVSLFWYQQALGQGPEFLTYFQNEAQLDKSGLPSDRFFAERPEGSVSTLKIQRTQQEDSAVYLCASSTGLAGAYQETQYFGPGTRLLVL.

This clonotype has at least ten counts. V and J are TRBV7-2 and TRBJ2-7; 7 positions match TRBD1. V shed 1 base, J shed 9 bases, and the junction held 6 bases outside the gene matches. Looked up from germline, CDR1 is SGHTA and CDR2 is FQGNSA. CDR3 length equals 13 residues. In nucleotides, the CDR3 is TGTGCCAGCAGCTTAGATGACAGGGTGTCGCAGTACTTC. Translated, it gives CASSLDDRVSQYF. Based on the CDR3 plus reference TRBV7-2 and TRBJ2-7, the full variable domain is GAGVSQSPSNKVTEKGKDVELRCDPISGHTALYWYRQSLGQGLEFLIYFQGNSAPDKSGLPSDRFSAERTGGSVSTLTIQRTQQEDSAVYLCASSLDDRVSQYFGPGTRLTVT.

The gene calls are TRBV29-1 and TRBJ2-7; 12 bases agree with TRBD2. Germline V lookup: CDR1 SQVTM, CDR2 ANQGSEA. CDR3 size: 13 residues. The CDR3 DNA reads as TGCAGTCGCGGACTAGCGGGGCGCAACGAGCAGTACTTC. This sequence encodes CSRGLAGRNEQYF.

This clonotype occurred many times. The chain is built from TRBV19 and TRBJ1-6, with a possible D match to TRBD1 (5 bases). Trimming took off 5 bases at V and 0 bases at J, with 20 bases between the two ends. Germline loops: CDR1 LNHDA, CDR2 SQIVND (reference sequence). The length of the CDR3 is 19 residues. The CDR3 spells CASSPRRDGVSSYNSPLHF. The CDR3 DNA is TGTGCCAGTAGTCCGAGACGGGACGGAGTAAGCTCCTATAATTCACCCCTCCACTTT.

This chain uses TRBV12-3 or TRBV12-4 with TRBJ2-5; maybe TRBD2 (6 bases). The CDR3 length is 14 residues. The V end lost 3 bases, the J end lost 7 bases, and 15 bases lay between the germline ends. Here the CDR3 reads CASSLGGRGGTQYF. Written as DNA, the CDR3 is TGTGCCAGCAGTTTGGGGGGTAGGGGAGGGACCCAGTACTTC.

CDR3 residues: CATSRETSVIQETRYF. CDR3 DNA: TGTGCCACCAGCAGAGAAACTAGCGTGATACAAGAGACCAGGTACTTC. The gene calls are TRBV15 and TRBJ2-5, with TRBD2 identical over 7 bases. V lost 0 bases and J lost 13; bases outside the gene matches: 17. The CDR3 consists of 16 residues. Germline lookup yields CDR1 LNHNV and CDR2 YYDKDF (reference sequence). The full variable domain, its missing parts supplied by reference TRBV15 and TRBJ2-5, is DAMVIQNPRYQVTQFGKPVTLSCSQTLNHNVMYWYQQKSSQAPKLLFHYYDKDFNNEADTPDNFQSRRPNTSFCFLDIRSPGLGDTAMYLCATSRETSVIQETRYFGPGTRLLVL.

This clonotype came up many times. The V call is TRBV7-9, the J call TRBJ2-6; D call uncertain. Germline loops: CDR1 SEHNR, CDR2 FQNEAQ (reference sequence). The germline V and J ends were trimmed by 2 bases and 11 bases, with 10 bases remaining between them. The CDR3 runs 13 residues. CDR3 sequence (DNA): TGTGCCAGCAGCTTACGAGCCGGCGACGTCCTGACTTTC. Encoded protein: CASSLRAGDVLTF.

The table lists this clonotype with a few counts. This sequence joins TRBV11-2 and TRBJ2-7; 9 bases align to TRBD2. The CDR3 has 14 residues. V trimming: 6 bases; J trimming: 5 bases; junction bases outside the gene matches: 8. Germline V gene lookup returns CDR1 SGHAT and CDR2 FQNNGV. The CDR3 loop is CASRPGTSFNEQYF. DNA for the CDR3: TGTGCCAGCAGACCCGGGACTAGCTTCAACGAGCAGTACTTC.

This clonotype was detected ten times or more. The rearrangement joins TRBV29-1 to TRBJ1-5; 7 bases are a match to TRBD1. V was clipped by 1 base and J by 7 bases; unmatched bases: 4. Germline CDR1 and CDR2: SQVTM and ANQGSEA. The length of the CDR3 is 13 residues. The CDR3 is CSVEAGGGQPQHF. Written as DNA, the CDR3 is TGCAGCGTTGAAGCAGGGGGTGGACAGCCCCAGCATTTT.

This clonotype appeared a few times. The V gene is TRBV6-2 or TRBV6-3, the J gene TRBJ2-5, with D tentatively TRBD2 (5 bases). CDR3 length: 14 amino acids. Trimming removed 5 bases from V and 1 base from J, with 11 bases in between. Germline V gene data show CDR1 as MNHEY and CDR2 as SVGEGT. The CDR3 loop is CASSATNSQETQYF. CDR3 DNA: TGTGCCAGCAGTGCGACTAACAGCCAAGAGACCCAGTACTTC.

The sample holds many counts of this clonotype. CDR3 in amino acids: CSGTGTNNYEQYF. The CDR3 DNA sequence: TGCAGTGGAACCGGGACTAATAACTACGAGCAGTACTTC. This chain joins TRBV20-1 and TRBJ2-7, with 7 bases lining up with TRBD2. Germline V gene data show CDR1 as DFQATT and CDR2 as SNEGSKA (reference sequence). Germline trimming cut 7 bases from V and 3 bases from J; bases unmatched to any gene: 9. CDR3 length equals 13 residues.

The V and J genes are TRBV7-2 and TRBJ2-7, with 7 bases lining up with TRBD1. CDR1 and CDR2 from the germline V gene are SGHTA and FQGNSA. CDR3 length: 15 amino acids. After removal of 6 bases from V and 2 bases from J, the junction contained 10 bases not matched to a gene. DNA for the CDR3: TGTGCCAGCAGACCAAGGGGACAGAGAGCCTACGAGCAGTACTTC. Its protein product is CASRPRGQRAYEQYF.

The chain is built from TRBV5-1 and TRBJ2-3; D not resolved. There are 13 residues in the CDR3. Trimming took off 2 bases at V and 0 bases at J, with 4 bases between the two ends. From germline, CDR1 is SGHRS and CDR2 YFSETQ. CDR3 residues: CASSFVSTDTQYF. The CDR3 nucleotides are TGCGCCAGCAGCTTTGTAAGCACAGATACGCAGTATTTT.

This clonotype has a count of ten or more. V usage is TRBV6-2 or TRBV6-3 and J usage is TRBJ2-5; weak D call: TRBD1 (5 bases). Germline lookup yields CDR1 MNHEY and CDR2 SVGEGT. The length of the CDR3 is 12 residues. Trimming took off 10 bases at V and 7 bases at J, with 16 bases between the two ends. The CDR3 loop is CAIDARGRTQYF. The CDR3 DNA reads TGTGCCATCGACGCAAGGGGCCGGACCCAGTACTTC.

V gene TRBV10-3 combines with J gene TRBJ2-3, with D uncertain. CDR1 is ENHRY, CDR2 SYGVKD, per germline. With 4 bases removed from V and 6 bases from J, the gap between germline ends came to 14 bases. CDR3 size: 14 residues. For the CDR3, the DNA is TGTGCCATCAGTGTGCGGTGGTTGAACGATACGCAGTATTTT. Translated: CAISVRWLNDTQYF.